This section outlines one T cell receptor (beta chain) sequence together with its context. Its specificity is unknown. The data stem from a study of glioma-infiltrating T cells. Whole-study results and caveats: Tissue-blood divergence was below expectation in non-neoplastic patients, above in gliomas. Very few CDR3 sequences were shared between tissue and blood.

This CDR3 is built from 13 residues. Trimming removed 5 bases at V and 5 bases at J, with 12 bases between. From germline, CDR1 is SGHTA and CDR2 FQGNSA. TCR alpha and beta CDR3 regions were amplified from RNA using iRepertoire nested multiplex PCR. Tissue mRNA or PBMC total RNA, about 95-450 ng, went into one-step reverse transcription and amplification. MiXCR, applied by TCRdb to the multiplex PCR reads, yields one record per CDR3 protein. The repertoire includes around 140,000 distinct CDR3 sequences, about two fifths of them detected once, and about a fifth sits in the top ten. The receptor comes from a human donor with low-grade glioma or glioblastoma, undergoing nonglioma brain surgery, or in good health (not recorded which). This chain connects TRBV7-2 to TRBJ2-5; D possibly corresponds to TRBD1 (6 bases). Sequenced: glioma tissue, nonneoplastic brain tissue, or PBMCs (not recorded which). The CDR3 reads CASSITGLETQYF. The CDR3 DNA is TGTGCCAGCAGCATAACAGGGCTGGAGACCCAGTACTTC.